These T cell receptor beta chains were read from a single sample in a study of T-cell memory formation after mild COVID-19. MiXCR, run by TCRdb on the 5' RACE reads, gives a single entry per CDR3 protein. The sample has more than 80,000 distinct CDR3 sequences, approximately 15% seen once. Sequencing was performed on PBMCs or a T cell subset sorted from them (not recorded which). These TCRs come from an adult woman who had mild COVID-19 (a few samples of this study predate the infection). Cell type and time point are not known. Each CDR3 is given with its conserved first and last residue. The order of the fields is D gene, V gene, clone size, J gene, CDR3 DNA, CDR3 protein. The D gene is left open where the match is weak. Part of the rows lack a size; the others show once, few, many or a class for expanded clones.

d_gene: -
v_gene: TRBV10-3
abundance: few
j_gene: TRBJ2-6
CDR3nt: TGTGCCATCCGTCTACGGGAAGAGGCTGGGGCCAACGTCCTGACTTTC
CDR3aa: CAIRLREEAGANVLTF

d_gene: TRBD2
v_gene: TRBV29-1
abundance: few
j_gene: TRBJ2-7
CDR3nt: TGCAGCGTTGTGCGGGGGGCAGACTACGAGCAGTACTTC
CDR3aa: CSVVRGADYEQYF

d_gene: -
v_gene: TRBV11-2
abundance: few
j_gene: TRBJ2-7
CDR3nt: TGTGCCAGCAGCTTGGGGAGCGACGAGCAGTACTTC
CDR3aa: CASSLGSDEQYF

d_gene: -
v_gene: TRBV4-1
abundance: -
j_gene: TRBJ2-7
CDR3nt: TGCGCCAGCAGCCAAGATCCGGGCCTTCCCTACGAGCAGTACTTC
CDR3aa: CASSQDPGLPYEQYF

d_gene: TRBD1
v_gene: TRBV6-2/TRBV6-3
abundance: few
j_gene: TRBJ2-7
CDR3nt: TGTGCCAGCAAGCCCGGGACAGGGTATGCCTACGAGCAGTACTTC
CDR3aa: CASKPGTGYAYEQYF

d_gene: -
v_gene: TRBV19
abundance: few
j_gene: TRBJ1-5
CDR3nt: TGTGCCAGTAGTATAGGACAGTTCAATCAGCCCCAGCATTTT
CDR3aa: CASSIGQFNQPQHF

d_gene: -
v_gene: TRBV15
abundance: -
j_gene: TRBJ1-1
CDR3nt: TGTGCCACCAGCAGAGAGAGGGGAGGCACTGAAGCTTTCTTT
CDR3aa: CATSRERGGTEAFF

d_gene: -
v_gene: TRBV12-3/TRBV12-4
abundance: many
j_gene: TRBJ1-1
CDR3nt: TGTGCCAGCAGTCCCGATGCAGTGAACACTGAAGCTTTCTTT
CDR3aa: CASSPDAVNTEAFF

d_gene: -
v_gene: TRBV24-1
abundance: -
j_gene: TRBJ2-1
CDR3nt: TGTGCCACCAGTGATCTCGACGGGACCTACAATGAGCAGTTCTTC
CDR3aa: CATSDLDGTYNEQFF

d_gene: -
v_gene: TRBV12-3/TRBV12-4
abundance: few
j_gene: TRBJ1-1
CDR3nt: TGTGCCAGCAGAGGGGGACGGAGGATCACTGAAGCTTTCTTT
CDR3aa: CASRGGRRITEAFF

d_gene: -
v_gene: TRBV29-1
abundance: many
j_gene: TRBJ2-3
CDR3nt: TGCAGCGTTGACGGCAGGGGAACAGATACGCAGTATTTT
CDR3aa: CSVDGRGTDTQYF

d_gene: TRBD1
v_gene: TRBV7-6
abundance: -
j_gene: TRBJ1-5
CDR3nt: TGTGCCAGCAGCTTAGGGGACAGGGTAGATCAGCCCCAGCATTTT
CDR3aa: CASSLGDRVDQPQHF

d_gene: TRBD1
v_gene: TRBV7-8
abundance: few
j_gene: TRBJ1-5
CDR3nt: TGTGCCAGCAGCTTAGCGAAGTTAGGACAGGGGAATCAGCCCCAGCATTTT
CDR3aa: CASSLAKLGQGNQPQHF

d_gene: -
v_gene: TRBV7-8
abundance: -
j_gene: TRBJ2-1
CDR3nt: TGTGCCAGCAGCCCAGGGGCGATATACAATGAGCAGTTCTTC
CDR3aa: CASSPGAIYNEQFF

d_gene: -
v_gene: TRBV11-3
abundance: few
j_gene: TRBJ2-1
CDR3nt: TGTGCCAGCAGCACCGACAGGGAGCAGTTCTTC
CDR3aa: CASSTDREQFF

d_gene: TRBD2
v_gene: TRBV15
abundance: -
j_gene: TRBJ2-3
CDR3nt: TGTGCCACCAGCAGAGAGATCACACTAGCGATTAGCACAGATACGCAGTATTTT
CDR3aa: CATSREITLAISTDTQYF

d_gene: -
v_gene: TRBV4-2
abundance: -
j_gene: TRBJ2-7
CDR3nt: TGTGCCAGCAGCCAAGAGGGGCAGTCCTCCTACGAGCAGTACTTC
CDR3aa: CASSQEGQSSYEQYF

d_gene: -
v_gene: TRBV6-5
abundance: -
j_gene: TRBJ2-5
CDR3nt: TGTGCCAGCAGTTGGTCGGCGAAAGAGACCCAGTACTTC
CDR3aa: CASSWSAKETQYF

d_gene: -
v_gene: TRBV27
abundance: few
j_gene: TRBJ2-5
CDR3nt: TGTGCCAGCAGTTTATCTTATGGAGAGACCCAGTACTTC
CDR3aa: CASSLSYGETQYF

d_gene: -
v_gene: TRBV4-1
abundance: few
j_gene: TRBJ2-3
CDR3nt: TGCGCCAGCAGCCAAGGGGTGGGAGTTACAGATACGCAGTATTTT
CDR3aa: CASSQGVGVTDTQYF

d_gene: -
v_gene: TRBV11-3
abundance: -
j_gene: TRBJ1-1
CDR3nt: TGTGCCAGCACGGGAGGGCACATGAACACTGAAGCTTTCTTT
CDR3aa: CASTGGHMNTEAFF

d_gene: -
v_gene: TRBV12-3/TRBV12-4
abundance: few
j_gene: TRBJ1-1
CDR3nt: TGTGCCAGCGATAGGCGGACTGAAGCTTTCTTT
CDR3aa: CASDRRTEAFF

d_gene: -
v_gene: TRBV20-1
abundance: -
j_gene: TRBJ1-2
CDR3nt: TGCAGTGCTAGAGATCGGAGGGGTACAGACGGCTACACCTTC
CDR3aa: CSARDRRGTDGYTF

d_gene: -
v_gene: TRBV6-5
abundance: -
j_gene: TRBJ2-5
CDR3nt: TGTGCCAGCACTCTTGGGACTGCTGGGACCCAGTACTTC
CDR3aa: CASTLGTAGTQYF

d_gene: -
v_gene: TRBV19
abundance: -
j_gene: TRBJ2-3
CDR3nt: TGTGCCAGTACCCACCAAGGGGGGGTTTTGGCAGATACGCAGTATTTT
CDR3aa: CASTHQGGVLADTQYF

d_gene: -
v_gene: TRBV7-9
abundance: few
j_gene: TRBJ1-2
CDR3nt: TGTGCCAGCAGCTCGACAGGTCGCAGGGATGGCTACACCTTC
CDR3aa: CASSSTGRRDGYTF